This is a list of T cell receptor beta chains from one sample in a study of blood T cell repertoires in COVID-19. Profiling relied on immunoSEQ multiplex PCR, and the TCRdb table lists in-frame clones only, not all of them. The table shows hundreds of thousands of clones, with over 75% occurring only once. The material sequenced was PBMCs or T cells enriched from blood (not recorded which). These receptors were taken from a man aged 25 to 40 who had recovered from COVID-19. CDR3s include the opening cysteine and the closing phenylalanine or tryptophan. D genes are given only for firm matches. Clone size is shown for a subset of rows, as once, few, many or a class of expanded clone.

D: NA
size: NA
V: TRBV7-8
J: TRBJ2-7
DNA: TGTGCCAGCAGCTTAAGTTGGTCATCATCGGGGGAGCAGTACTTC
CDR3: CASSLSWSSSGEQYF

D: NA
size: once
V: TRBV9
J: TRBJ2-1
DNA: TGTGCCAGCAGCGTAGAAGGCGGGTCCTACAATGAGCAGTTCTTC
CDR3: CASSVEGGSYNEQFF

D: NA
size: NA
V: TRBV12-3/TRBV12-4
J: TRBJ2-3
DNA: TGTGCCAGCAGTGGACTGTCCACAGATACGCAGTATTTT
CDR3: CASSGLSTDTQYF

D: TRBD2
size: NA
V: TRBV24-1
J: TRBJ2-3
DNA: TGTGCCACCAGTGATAGTGGACTAGCGGGAGCAGATACGCAGTATTTT
CDR3: CATSDSGLAGADTQYF

D: NA
size: NA
V: TRBV11-2
J: TRBJ1-4
DNA: TGTGCCAGCAGCTTAGGCCCGGGGTATGGTGTTAAGGAAAAACTGTTTTTT
CDR3: CASSLGPGYGVKEKLFF

D: NA
size: once
V: TRBV6-2/TRBV6-3
J: TRBJ1-1
DNA: TGTGCCAGCAGTTACTCCCCATTAGACACTGAAGCTTTCTTT
CDR3: CASSYSPLDTEAFF

D: NA
size: NA
V: TRBV20-1
J: TRBJ2-1
DNA: TGCAGTGCTAGAGACAACAATGAGCAGTTCTTC
CDR3: CSARDNNEQFF

D: NA
size: NA
V: TRBV5-6
J: TRBJ2-3
DNA: TGTGCCAGCAGCTTGGTCGGTAGCACAGATACGCAGTATTTT
CDR3: CASSLVGSTDTQYF

D: NA
size: NA
V: TRBV30
J: TRBJ1-2
DNA: TGTGCCTGGAGTGTGGTGAGGGTCGGCTACACCTTC
CDR3: CAWSVVRVGYTF

D: NA
size: NA
V: TRBV29-1
J: TRBJ2-7
DNA: TGCAGCGTTGAGTGGGAGAGCTCCTACGAGCAGTACTTC
CDR3: CSVEWESSYEQYF

D: NA
size: few
V: TRBV11-2
J: TRBJ1-6
DNA: TGTGCCAGCAGCTTCTCCTCCTATAATTCACCCCTCCACTTT
CDR3: CASSFSSYNSPLHF

D: TRBD1
size: NA
V: TRBV7-9
J: TRBJ1-1
DNA: TGTGCCAGCAGGGAACCAGGGGGCACTGAAGCTTTCTTT
CDR3: CASREPGGTEAFF

D: NA
size: NA
V: TRBV18
J: TRBJ2-7
DNA: TGTGCCAGCTCACCCTCGGGTAACCCCACTCAAGGGCAGTACTTC
CDR3: CASSPSGNPTQGQYF

D: TRBD2
size: NA
V: TRBV10-3
J: TRBJ2-1
DNA: TGTGCCTTAGGGGCGGGAGGCGCCCTCAATGAGCAGTTCTTC
CDR3: CALGAGGALNEQFF

D: NA
size: NA
V: TRBV5-5
J: TRBJ2-7
DNA: TGTGCCAGCAGCTTGGCACAGGTAATAAGGTACGAGCAGTACTTC
CDR3: CASSLAQVIRYEQYF

D: NA
size: NA
V: TRBV28
J: TRBJ1-2
DNA: TGTGCCAGCAGTTTAGGAGTAAGGGGCTATGGCTACACCTTC
CDR3: CASSLGVRGYGYTF

D: TRBD1
size: few
V: TRBV5-1
J: TRBJ2-5
DNA: TGCGCCAGCACCCCGGGACAGACCAACCAAGAGACCCAGTACTTC
CDR3: CASTPGQTNQETQYF

D: NA
size: once
V: TRBV19
J: TRBJ2-1
DNA: TGTGCCAGTAGTCCCTCAGGGTTGCATGAGCAGTTCTTC
CDR3: CASSPSGLHEQFF

D: NA
size: NA
V: TRBV29-1
J: TRBJ2-7
DNA: TGCAGCGTCGGGGAGGTTCACGAGCAGTACTTC
CDR3: CSVGEVHEQYF

D: NA
size: NA
V: TRBV29-1
J: TRBJ1-1
DNA: TGCAGCGTCCCCAGGCAGGGTAACACTGAAGCTTTCTTT
CDR3: CSVPRQGNTEAFF

D: NA
size: NA
V: TRBV11-2
J: TRBJ1-1
DNA: TGTGCCAGCAGCTTCAGGCCCGGGGGCACTGAAGCTTTCTTT
CDR3: CASSFRPGGTEAFF

D: NA
size: once
V: TRBV6-5
J: TRBJ2-7
DNA: TGTGCCAGCAGTTACTCTATCGGGGTCTACGAGCAGTACTTC
CDR3: CASSYSIGVYEQYF

D: NA
size: NA
V: TRBV15
J: TRBJ1-5
DNA: TGTGCCACCAAACAGGGACCCGCTTACAATCAGCCCCAGCATTTT
CDR3: CATKQGPAYNQPQHF

D: TRBD2
size: NA
V: TRBV5-1
J: TRBJ2-1
DNA: TGCGCCAGCAGCTTGGTTAGCGGGGAACACTACAATGAGCAGTTCTTC
CDR3: CASSLVSGEHYNEQFF

D: TRBD1
size: NA
V: TRBV19
J: TRBJ2-7
DNA: TGTGCCAGTAGTGGGGACAGCTCCTACGAGCAGTACTTC
CDR3: CASSGDSSYEQYF

D: NA
size: few
V: TRBV10-3
J: TRBJ2-2
DNA: TGTGCCTCCAGGGTTGCCGGGGAGCTGTTTTTT
CDR3: CASRVAGELFF

D: TRBD2
size: once
V: TRBV7-3
J: TRBJ2-5
DNA: TGTGCCAGCATCGCCAAGGAAAGAGGGAGGGTGAAAGTGACCCAGTACTTC
CDR3: CASIAKERGRVKVTQYF

D: TRBD2
size: NA
V: TRBV6-1
J: TRBJ2-1
DNA: TGTGCCAGCAGTGAACTTGCGGGAGCGGCTATCAATGAGCAGTTCTTC
CDR3: CASSELAGAAINEQFF

D: NA
size: once
V: TRBV24-1
J: TRBJ1-2
DNA: TGTGCCACCAGTGACACTGACACGCCCCTGGGCTACACCTTC
CDR3: CATSDTDTPLGYTF

D: NA
size: NA
V: TRBV7-7
J: TRBJ2-5
DNA: TGTGCTAGCAGCAAATTTCCGGGAGAACAAGAGACCCAGTACTTC
CDR3: CASSKFPGEQETQYF

D: NA
size: NA
V: TRBV15
J: TRBJ2-5
DNA: TGTGCCACCAGCAGCGGACAATTAAAAGAGACCCAGTACTTC
CDR3: CATSSGQLKETQYF

D: TRBD2
size: NA
V: TRBV11-2
J: TRBJ2-2
DNA: TGTGCCAGCAGCTCCAACCCAATAGCGGGGCCGGGTACCGGGGAGCTGTTTTTT
CDR3: CASSSNPIAGPGTGELFF

D: NA
size: NA
V: TRBV5-4
J: TRBJ2-1
DNA: TGTGCCAGCGGAGGGGAACCGGCGGGCTACAATGAGCAGTTCTTC
CDR3: CASGGEPAGYNEQFF

D: TRBD1
size: NA
V: TRBV7-9
J: TRBJ2-7
DNA: TGTGCCAGCAGCCCTACCACAGGGGAATCCTACGAGCAGTACTTC
CDR3: CASSPTTGESYEQYF

D: NA
size: once
V: TRBV2
J: TRBJ1-1
DNA: TGTGCCAGCAGCCCGGACAGATCCGGGGAGACTGAAGCTTTCTTT
CDR3: CASSPDRSGETEAFF

D: TRBD1
size: NA
V: TRBV4-1
J: TRBJ1-3
DNA: TGCGCCAGCAGTCCTGGGGACAGGGGGTCGGGCACCATATATTTT
CDR3: CASSPGDRGSGTIYF

D: TRBD2
size: NA
V: TRBV3-1/TRBV3-2
J: TRBJ2-2
DNA: TGTGCCAGCAGCCGCGGGGGGGGCACCGGGGAGCTGTTTTTT
CDR3: CASSRGGGTGELFF

D: NA
size: NA
V: TRBV7-9
J: TRBJ2-5
DNA: TGTGCCAGCAGCTTAGGGGACTACCAAGAGACCCAGTACTTC
CDR3: CASSLGDYQETQYF

D: NA
size: NA
V: TRBV19
J: TRBJ1-1
DNA: TGTGCCAGTAGATGGGGCGGAGAAATGAACACTGAAGCTTTCTTT
CDR3: CASRWGGEMNTEAFF

D: NA
size: NA
V: TRBV27
J: TRBJ2-7
DNA: TGTGCCAGCAGTTTACTGGGGAGATACGAGCAGTACTTC
CDR3: CASSLLGRYEQYF

D: NA
size: NA
V: TRBV19
J: TRBJ2-1
DNA: TGTGCCAGTAGTATAGTTGGGGGGGCAGGTGCCTACAATGAGCAGTTCTTC
CDR3: CASSIVGGAGAYNEQFF

D: NA
size: once
V: TRBV12-3/TRBV12-4
J: TRBJ2-5
DNA: TGTGCCAGCAGTCAGACATTTCAAGAGACCCAGTACTTC
CDR3: CASSQTFQETQYF

D: TRBD1
size: NA
V: TRBV2
J: TRBJ1-4
DNA: TGTGCCAGCAGGGAAACAGGGGGCACTAATGAAAAACTGTTTTTT
CDR3: CASRETGGTNEKLFF

D: TRBD1
size: NA
V: TRBV7-8
J: TRBJ1-6
DNA: TGTGCCAGCAGCCTACAGGGGTTGGATTCTTCACCCCTCCACTTT
CDR3: CASSLQGLDSSPLHF

D: NA
size: NA
V: TRBV25-1
J: TRBJ2-5
DNA: TGTGCCAGCAGTCAGGGGACCGGGACGATCTTTCCCGTCAACTTC
CDR3: CASSQGTGTIFPVNF

D: TRBD1
size: many
V: TRBV19
J: TRBJ1-1
DNA: TGTGCCACTACCCGGACAGGGTGGAACACTGAAGCTTTCTTT
CDR3: CATTRTGWNTEAFF

D: NA
size: many
V: TRBV5-1
J: TRBJ1-3
DNA: TGCGCCAGCAGCTCACAGGACTCTGGAAACACCATATATTTT
CDR3: CASSSQDSGNTIYF

D: TRBD1
size: NA
V: TRBV19
J: TRBJ1-3
DNA: TGTGCCAGTAGTACCCCGGGACAGTCCTCTGGAAACACCATATATTTT
CDR3: CASSTPGQSSGNTIYF

D: TRBD2
size: NA
V: TRBV5-3
J: TRBJ2-1
DNA: TGTGCCAGAAGCTTGCTAGCGGGAGCGGGCTCCTACAATGAGCAGTTCTTC
CDR3: CARSLLAGAGSYNEQFF

D: TRBD1
size: NA
V: TRBV5-1
J: TRBJ1-2
DNA: TGCGCCAGCAGCACCTCCGACAGGGGGCTTAGCGGCTACACCTTC
CDR3: CASSTSDRGLSGYTF

D: NA
size: NA
V: TRBV27
J: TRBJ2-7
DNA: TGTGCCAGCAGTTCCCCGAAGACAGGGAGGCACTACGAGCAGTACTTC
CDR3: CASSSPKTGRHYEQYF

D: NA
size: NA
V: TRBV5-1
J: TRBJ2-3
DNA: TGCGCCAGCAGCCCGTCTAACCAATACACAGATACGCAGTATTTT
CDR3: CASSPSNQYTDTQYF

D: NA
size: once
V: TRBV5-4
J: TRBJ2-1
DNA: TGTGCCAGCAGCTCCAGCTCCTACAATGAGCAGTTCTTC
CDR3: CASSSSSYNEQFF

D: NA
size: NA
V: TRBV3-1/TRBV3-2
J: TRBJ1-1
DNA: TGTGCCAGCAGCCAACAGGGCATGAACACTGAAGCTTTCTTT
CDR3: CASSQQGMNTEAFF

D: NA
size: NA
V: TRBV28
J: TRBJ2-7
DNA: TGTGCCAGCCGTCAGGGTGGCTACGAGCAGTACTTC
CDR3: CASRQGGYEQYF